The T cell receptor (beta chain) described here comes from a study of post-analysis software for immune sequencing data. Study-level information: Relapsing-remitting, secondary progressive and progressive-relapsing courses of multiple sclerosis were included. Study-level results: Controls had significantly higher normalized Chao1 diversity than multiple sclerosis patients. Samples from a shared batch, those prepared together, strongly co-clustered by F measure.

TCR beta libraries were prepared from cDNA with unique molecular identifiers. TCRdb re-analysed the PCR reads in MiXCR, keeping a single row per CDR3 protein. The sample consists of fewer than 900,000 distinct CDR3 sequences, about half of them appearing once. Of note for this clonotype: No antigen is known for it.

This clonotype was sampled from a girl aged 5-17 years with multiple sclerosis. Sequenced sample: blood.

For the CDR3, the DNA is TGCAGCGTTGGCGGACAGGGTTCTGCTGAGCAGTTCTTC. It codes for CSVGGQGSAEQFF. This rearrangement joins TRBV29-1 to TRBJ2-1, with TRBD1 identical over 8 bases. Germline-derived CDR1 and CDR2 are SQVTM and ANQGSEA. V trimming: 4 bases; J trimming: 9 bases; junction bases outside the gene matches: 8. The CDR3 runs to 13 residues.